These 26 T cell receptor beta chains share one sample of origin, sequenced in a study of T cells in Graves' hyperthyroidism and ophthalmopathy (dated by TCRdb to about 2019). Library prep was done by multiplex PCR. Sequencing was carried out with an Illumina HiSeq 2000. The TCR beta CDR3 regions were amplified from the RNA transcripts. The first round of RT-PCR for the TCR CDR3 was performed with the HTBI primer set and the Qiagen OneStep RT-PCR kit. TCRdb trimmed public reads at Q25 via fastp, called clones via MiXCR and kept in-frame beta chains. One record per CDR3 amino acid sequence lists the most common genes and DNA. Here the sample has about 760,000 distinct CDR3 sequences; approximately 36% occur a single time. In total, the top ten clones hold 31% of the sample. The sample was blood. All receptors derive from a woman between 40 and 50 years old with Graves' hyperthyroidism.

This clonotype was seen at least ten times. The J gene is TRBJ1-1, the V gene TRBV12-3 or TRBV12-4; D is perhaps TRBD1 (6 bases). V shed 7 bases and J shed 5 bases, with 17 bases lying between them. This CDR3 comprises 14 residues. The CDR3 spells CASTPRGGGTEAFF. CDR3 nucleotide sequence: TGTGCCAGCACTCCAAGGGGGGGCGGGACTGAAGCTTTCTTT.

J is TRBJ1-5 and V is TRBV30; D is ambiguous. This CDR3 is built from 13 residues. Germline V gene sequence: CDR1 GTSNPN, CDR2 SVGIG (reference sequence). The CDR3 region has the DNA TGTGCTTTCCAGTTGGATAGCAATCAGCCCCAGCATTTT. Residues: CAFQLDSNQPQHF. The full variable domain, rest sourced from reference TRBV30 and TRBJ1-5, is SQTIHQWPATLVQPVGSPLSLECTVEGTSNPNLYWYRQAAGRGLQLLFYSVGIGQISSEVPQNLSASRPQDRQFILSSKKLLLSDSGFYLCAFQLDSNQPQHFGDGTRLSIL.

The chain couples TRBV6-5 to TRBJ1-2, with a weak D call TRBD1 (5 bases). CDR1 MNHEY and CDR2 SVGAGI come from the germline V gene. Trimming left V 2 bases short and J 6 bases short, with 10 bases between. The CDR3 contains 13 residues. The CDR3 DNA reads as TGTGCCAGCAGTTACGGGGGAGGGAATGGCTACACCTTC. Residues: CASSYGGGNGYTF.

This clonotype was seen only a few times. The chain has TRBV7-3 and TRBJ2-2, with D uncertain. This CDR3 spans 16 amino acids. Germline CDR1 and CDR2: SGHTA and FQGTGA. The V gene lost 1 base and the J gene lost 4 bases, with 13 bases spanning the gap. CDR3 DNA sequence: TGTGCCAGCAGCTTAATAGCCAGCGTTTCCACCGGGGAGCTGTTTTTT. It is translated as CASSLIASVSTGELFF.

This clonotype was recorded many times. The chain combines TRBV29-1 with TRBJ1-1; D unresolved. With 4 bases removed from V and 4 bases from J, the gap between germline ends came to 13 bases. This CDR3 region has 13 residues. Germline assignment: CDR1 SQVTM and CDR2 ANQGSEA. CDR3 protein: CSVVGVKVTEAFF. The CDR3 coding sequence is TGCAGCGTTGTTGGGGTCAAGGTCACTGAAGCTTTCTTT.

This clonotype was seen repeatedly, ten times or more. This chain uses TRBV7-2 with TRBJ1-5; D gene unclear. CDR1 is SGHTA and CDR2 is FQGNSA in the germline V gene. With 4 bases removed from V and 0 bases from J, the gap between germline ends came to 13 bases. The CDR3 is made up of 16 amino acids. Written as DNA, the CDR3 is TGTGCCAGCAGCTACGGGCCCCGGCATAGCAATCAGCCCCAGCATTTT. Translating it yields CASSYGPRHSNQPQHF.

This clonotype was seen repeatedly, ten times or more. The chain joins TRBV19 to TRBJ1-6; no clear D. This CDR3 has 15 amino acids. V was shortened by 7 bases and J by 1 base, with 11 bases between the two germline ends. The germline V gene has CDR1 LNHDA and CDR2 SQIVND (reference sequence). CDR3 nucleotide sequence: TGTGCCAGTAAAGGTGACTTGTCCTATAATTCACCCCTCCACTTT. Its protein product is CASKGDLSYNSPLHF. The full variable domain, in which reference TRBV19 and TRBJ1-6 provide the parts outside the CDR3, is DGGITQSPKYLFRKEGQNVTLSCEQNLNHDAMYWYRQDPGQGLRLIYYSQIVNDFQKGDIAEGYSVSREKKESFPLTVTSAQKNPTAFYLCASKGDLSYNSPLHFGNGTRLTVT.

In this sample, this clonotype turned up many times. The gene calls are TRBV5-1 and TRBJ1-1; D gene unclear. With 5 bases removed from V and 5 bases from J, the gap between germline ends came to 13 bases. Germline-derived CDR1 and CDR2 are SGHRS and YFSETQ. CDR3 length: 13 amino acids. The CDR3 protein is CASSFVRETEAFF. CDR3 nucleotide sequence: TGCGCCAGCAGTTTTGTCCGGGAGACTGAAGCTTTCTTT.

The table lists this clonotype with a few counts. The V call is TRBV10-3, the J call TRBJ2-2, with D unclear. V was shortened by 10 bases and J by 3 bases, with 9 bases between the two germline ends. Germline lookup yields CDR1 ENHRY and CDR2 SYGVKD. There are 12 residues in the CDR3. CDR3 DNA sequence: TGTGCCAAATCCCCGGACACCGGGGAGCTGTTTTTT. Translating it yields CAKSPDTGELFF.

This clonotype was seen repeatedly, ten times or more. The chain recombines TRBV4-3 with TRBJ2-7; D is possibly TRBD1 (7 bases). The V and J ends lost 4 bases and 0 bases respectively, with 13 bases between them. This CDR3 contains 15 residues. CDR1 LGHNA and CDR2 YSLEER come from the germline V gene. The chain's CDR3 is CASSRGTDSSYEQYF. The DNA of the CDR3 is TGCGCCAGCAGCCGCGGGACAGACAGCTCCTACGAGCAGTACTTC.

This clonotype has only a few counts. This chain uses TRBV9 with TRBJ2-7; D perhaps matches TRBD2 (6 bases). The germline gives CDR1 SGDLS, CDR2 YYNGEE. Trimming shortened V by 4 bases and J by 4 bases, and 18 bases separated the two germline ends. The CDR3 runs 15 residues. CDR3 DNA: TGTGCCAGCAGCCCCGCGGGCGGGGTCGGGTACGAGCAGTACTTC. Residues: CASSPAGGVGYEQYF.

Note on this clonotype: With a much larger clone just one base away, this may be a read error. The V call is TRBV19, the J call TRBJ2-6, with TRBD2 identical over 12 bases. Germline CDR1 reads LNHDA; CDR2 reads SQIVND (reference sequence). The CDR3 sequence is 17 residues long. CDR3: CASSTTSGRSGASVLTF. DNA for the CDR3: TGTGCCAGTAGTACGACTAGCGGGAGATCTGGGGCCAGCGTCCTGACTTTC.

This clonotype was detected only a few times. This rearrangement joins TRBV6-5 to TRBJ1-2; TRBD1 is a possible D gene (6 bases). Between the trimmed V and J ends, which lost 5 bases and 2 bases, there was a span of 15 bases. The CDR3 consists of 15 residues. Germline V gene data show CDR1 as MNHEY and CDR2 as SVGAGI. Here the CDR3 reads CASSEQGTVNYGYTF. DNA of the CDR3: TGTGCCAGCAGTGAGCAGGGGACGGTGAACTATGGCTACACCTTC.

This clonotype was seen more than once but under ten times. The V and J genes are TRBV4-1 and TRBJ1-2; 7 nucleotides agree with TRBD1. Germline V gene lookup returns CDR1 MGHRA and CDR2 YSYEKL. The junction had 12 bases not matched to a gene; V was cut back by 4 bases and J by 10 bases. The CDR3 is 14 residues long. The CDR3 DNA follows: TGCGCCAGCAGCCCACCCGGGACAGCCGGTGTCTACACCTTC. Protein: CASSPPGTAGVYTF.

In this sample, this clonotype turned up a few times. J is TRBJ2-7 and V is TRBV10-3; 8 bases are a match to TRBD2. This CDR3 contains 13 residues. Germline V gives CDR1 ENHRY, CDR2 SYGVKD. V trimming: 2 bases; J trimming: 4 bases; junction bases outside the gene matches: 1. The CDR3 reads CAISEGGGYEQYF. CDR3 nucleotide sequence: TGTGCCATCAGTGAGGGCGGGGGGTACGAGCAGTACTTC.

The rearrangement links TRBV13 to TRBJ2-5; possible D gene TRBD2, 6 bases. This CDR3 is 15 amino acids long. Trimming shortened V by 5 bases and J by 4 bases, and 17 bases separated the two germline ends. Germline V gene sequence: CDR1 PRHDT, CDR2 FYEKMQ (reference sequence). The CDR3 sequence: CASSDGGTSGETQYF. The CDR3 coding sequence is TGTGCCAGCAGCGACGGCGGGACCTCTGGAGAGACCCAGTACTTC.

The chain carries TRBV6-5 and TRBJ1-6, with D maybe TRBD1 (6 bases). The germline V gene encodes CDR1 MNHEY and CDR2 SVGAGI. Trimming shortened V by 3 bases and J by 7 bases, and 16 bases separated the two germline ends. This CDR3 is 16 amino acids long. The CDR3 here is CASSYTGTRQNSPLHF. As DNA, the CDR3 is TGTGCCAGCAGTTATACCGGGACACGGCAAAATTCACCCCTCCACTTT.

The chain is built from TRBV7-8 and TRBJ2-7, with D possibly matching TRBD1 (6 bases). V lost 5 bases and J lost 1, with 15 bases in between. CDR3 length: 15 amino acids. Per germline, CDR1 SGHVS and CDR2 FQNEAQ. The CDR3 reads CASSLSLDRSYEQYF. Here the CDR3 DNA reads TGTGCCAGCAGCCTATCACTAGACAGGTCCTACGAGCAGTACTTC.

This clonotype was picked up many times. CDR3 loop: CASSRSGPQHF. The DNA of the CDR3 is TGTGCCAGCAGTCGCTCTGGGCCCCAGCATTTT. The chain is built from TRBV6-5 and TRBJ1-5, with D uncertain. Germline lookup yields CDR1 MNHEY and CDR2 SVGAGI. Deletions cut 5 bases from V and 9 bases from J, with 8 bases between. The CDR3 is 11 residues long.

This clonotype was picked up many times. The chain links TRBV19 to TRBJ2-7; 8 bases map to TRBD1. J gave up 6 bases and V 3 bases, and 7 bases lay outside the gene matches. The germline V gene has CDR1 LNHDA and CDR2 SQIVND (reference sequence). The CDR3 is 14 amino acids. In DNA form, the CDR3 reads TGTGCCAGTAGTATCAACAGGGGGGACCTCGAGCAGTACTTC. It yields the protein CASSINRGDLEQYF.

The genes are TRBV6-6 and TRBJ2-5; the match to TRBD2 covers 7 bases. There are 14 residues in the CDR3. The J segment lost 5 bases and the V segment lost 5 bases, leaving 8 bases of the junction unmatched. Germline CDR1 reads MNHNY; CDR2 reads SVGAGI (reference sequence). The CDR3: CASSPGVAGETQYF. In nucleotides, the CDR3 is TGTGCCAGCAGTCCGGGGGTAGCGGGTGAGACCCAGTACTTC.

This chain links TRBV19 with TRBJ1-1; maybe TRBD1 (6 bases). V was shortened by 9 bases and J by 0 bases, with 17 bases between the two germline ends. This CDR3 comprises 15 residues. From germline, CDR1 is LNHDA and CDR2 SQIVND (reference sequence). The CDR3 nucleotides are TGTGCCAGCAAGCTAACGGACAGTTTGAACACTGAAGCTTTCTTT. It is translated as CASKLTDSLNTEAFF.

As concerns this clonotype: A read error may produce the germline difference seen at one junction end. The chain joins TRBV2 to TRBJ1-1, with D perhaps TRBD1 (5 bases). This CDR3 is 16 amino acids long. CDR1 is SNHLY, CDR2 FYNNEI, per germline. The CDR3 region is CASSLGAEALDTEASF. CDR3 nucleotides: TGTGCCAGCAGCCTCGGGGCAGAAGCCCTAGACACTGAAGCTTCCTTT. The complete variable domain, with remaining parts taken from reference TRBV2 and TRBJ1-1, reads EPEVTQTPSHQVTQMGQEVILRCVPISNHLYFYWYRQILGQKVEFLVSFYNNEISEKSEIFDDQFSVERPDGSNFTLKIRSTKLEDSAMYFCASSLGAEALDTEASFGQGTRLTVV.

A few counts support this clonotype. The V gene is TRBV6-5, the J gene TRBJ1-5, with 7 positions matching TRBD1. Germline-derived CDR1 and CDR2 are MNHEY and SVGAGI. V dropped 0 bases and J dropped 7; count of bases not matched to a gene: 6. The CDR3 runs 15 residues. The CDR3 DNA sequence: TGTGCCAGCAGTTACTCACAGGGGCCGGTACAGCCCCAGCATTTT. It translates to CASSYSQGPVQPQHF.

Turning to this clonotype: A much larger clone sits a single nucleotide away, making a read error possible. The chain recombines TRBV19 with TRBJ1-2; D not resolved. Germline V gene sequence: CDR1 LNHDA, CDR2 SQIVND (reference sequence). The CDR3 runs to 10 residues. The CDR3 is CASGMDGYTF. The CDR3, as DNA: TGTGCCAGTGGTATGGATGGCTACACCTTC.

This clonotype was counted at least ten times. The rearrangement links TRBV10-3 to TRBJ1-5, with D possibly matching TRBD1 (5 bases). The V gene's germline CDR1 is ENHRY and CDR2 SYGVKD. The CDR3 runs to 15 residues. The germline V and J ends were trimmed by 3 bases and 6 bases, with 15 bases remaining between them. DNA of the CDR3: TGTGCCATCAGTGAATCAGGGACGAACGGTCAGCCCCAGCATTTT. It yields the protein CAISESGTNGQPQHF.